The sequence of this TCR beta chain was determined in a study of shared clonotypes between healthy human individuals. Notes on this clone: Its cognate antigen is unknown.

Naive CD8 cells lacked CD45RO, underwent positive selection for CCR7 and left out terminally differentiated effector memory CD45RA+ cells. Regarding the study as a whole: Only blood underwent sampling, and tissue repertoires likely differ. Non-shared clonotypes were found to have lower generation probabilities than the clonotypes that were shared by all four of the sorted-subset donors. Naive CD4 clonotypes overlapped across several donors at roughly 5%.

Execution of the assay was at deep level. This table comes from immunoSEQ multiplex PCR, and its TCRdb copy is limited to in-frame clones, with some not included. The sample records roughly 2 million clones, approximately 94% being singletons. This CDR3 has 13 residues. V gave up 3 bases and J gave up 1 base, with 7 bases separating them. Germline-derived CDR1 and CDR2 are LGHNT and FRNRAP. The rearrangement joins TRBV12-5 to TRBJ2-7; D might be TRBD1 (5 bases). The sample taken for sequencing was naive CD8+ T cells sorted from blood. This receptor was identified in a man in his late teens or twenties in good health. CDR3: CASGFDRSYEQYF. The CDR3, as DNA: TGTGCTAGTGGTTTCGACAGATCCTACGAGCAGTACTTC.